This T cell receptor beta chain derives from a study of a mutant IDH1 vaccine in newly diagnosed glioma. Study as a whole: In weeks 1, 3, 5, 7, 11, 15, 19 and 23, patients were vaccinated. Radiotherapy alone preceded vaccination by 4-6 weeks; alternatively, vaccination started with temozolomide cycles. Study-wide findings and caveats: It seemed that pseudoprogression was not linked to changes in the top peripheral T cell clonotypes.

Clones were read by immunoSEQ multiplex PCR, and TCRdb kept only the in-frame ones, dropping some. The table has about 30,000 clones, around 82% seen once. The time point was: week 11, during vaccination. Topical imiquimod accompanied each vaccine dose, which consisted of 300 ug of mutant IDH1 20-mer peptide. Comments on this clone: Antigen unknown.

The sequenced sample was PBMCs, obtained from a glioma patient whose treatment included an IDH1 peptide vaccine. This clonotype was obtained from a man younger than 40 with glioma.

The CDR3 DNA reads TGTGCCATCAGTGGGGGGGACAGTCTCTATAATTCACCCCTCCACTTT. Translating it yields CAISGGDSLYNSPLHF. The chain uses TRBV10-3 and TRBJ1-6, with 7 bases lining up with TRBD1. Germline V gene lookup returns CDR1 ENHRY and CDR2 SYGVKD. The CDR3 is 16 amino acids. J was trimmed by 3 bases and V by 4 bases; bases with no gene match: 6.